This T cell receptor (beta chain) was observed in a study of CD8+ T cells in alopecia areata. The overall study: At a dose of 5 to 10 mg twice daily, oral tofacitinib was given to treated patients. Broader study findings: Expanded CD8+ clones among the top 100, as well as scalp clonality, were significantly decreased by tofacitinib.

In each case, RNA was isolated and then reverse transcribed into cDNA as the sequencing template. Profiling relied on immunoSEQ multiplex PCR, and the TCRdb table lists in-frame clones only, not all of them. The profile shows 95,000 to 150,000 clones, around 60% of them singletons. A note on this clone: Its antigen is undetermined.

Treatment given: oral pan-JAK inhibitor, 5-10 mg twice daily. Lesional scalp tissue (obtained by punch biopsy) and peripheral blood were collected from alopecia areata patients. In germline, CDR1 is MNHNY, CDR2 SVGAGI (reference sequence). V lost 5 bases and J 6 bases, leaving 13 bases between the germline ends. CDR3 length: 13 amino acids. The receptor was derived from a human donor with alopecia areata. Specimen: CD4+ T cells sorted from blood, collected at week 4, from a patient treated with tofacitinib. This chain uses TRBV6-6 with TRBJ1-2, with a weak D call TRBD1 (5 bases). The CDR3 region has the DNA TGTGCCAGCAGTAATACGGGACGGGATGGCTACACCTTC. It specifies CASSNTGRDGYTF.